A single sample is the source of the 8 T cell receptor beta chains below, sequenced in a study of beta chain features in type 1 diabetes. Whole-study results and caveats: TCRB CDR3s from Type 1 diabetes patients were moderately but significantly shorter in all four CD4+ subsets.

Investigators reverse transcribed all isolated RNA, so they sequenced expressed TCRB transcripts. Here immunoSEQ multiplex PCR was the method, and the copy in TCRdb shows in-frame clones only, minus some. The sample contains 150,000 to 180,000 clones, around 10% of which appear only once. No antigen is known for these receptors. The source material was central memory CD4+ T cells from blood. These receptors came from a man in his thirties or forties with type 1 diabetes.

As concerns this clone: Other DNA sequences in this specimen translate into the identical CDR3. The J gene is TRBJ2-7, the V gene TRBV29-1; D is perhaps TRBD1 (5 bases). CDR3 size: 13 residues. Germline V gene data show CDR1 as SQVTM and CDR2 as ANQGSEA. The V end lost 3 bases, the J end lost 3 bases, and 12 bases lay between the germline ends. The chain's CDR3 is CSVESDRDYEQYF. In DNA form, the CDR3 reads TGCAGCGTTGAGTCTGACAGAGACTACGAGCAGTACTTC.

This clone came up a few times. The V call is TRBV18, the J call TRBJ1-5; TRBD1 agrees at 7 bases. Germline V lookup: CDR1 KGHSH, CDR2 LQKENI. The CDR3 runs to 14 residues. The junction had 2 bases not matched to a gene; V was cut back by 3 bases and J by 3 bases. The CDR3: CASSPGTDNQPQHF. DNA of the CDR3: TGTGCCAGCTCACCCGGGACAGACAATCAGCCCCAGCATTTT.

Concerning this clone: This same CDR3 is encoded by further DNA sequences in the sample. The gene calls are TRBV4-3 and TRBJ2-5; the D gene is possibly TRBD1 (6 bases). The CDR3 totals 15 residues. Germline CDR1 and CDR2: LGHNA and YSLEER. The V end was cut by 2 bases, the J end by 1 base, with 11 bases between. CDR3 in amino acids: CASSQHRDSQETQYF. In DNA, the CDR3 is TGCGCCAGCAGCCAACACAGGGATAGCCAAGAGACCCAGTACTTC.

This clone was seen more than once but under ten times. This chain uses TRBV28 with TRBJ2-7, with TRBD1 matching over 7 bases. The CDR3 covers 15 residues. Germline CDR1 reads MDHEN; CDR2 reads SYDVKM. V gave up 3 bases and J gave up 7 bases; unmatched junction bases: 12. The CDR3 region has the DNA TGTGCCAGCAGTTTGGGGTCGCAGGGGGTGAGAGAGCAGTACTTC. Protein sequence: CASSLGSQGVREQYF.

This clone was observed a handful of times. The chain recombines TRBV4-1 with TRBJ2-1, with TRBD2 matching over 15 bases. V dropped 1 base and J dropped 5; count of bases not matched to a gene: 9. The CDR3 extends over 19 amino acids. Germline V gene data show CDR1 as MGHRA and CDR2 as YSYEKL. Here the CDR3 DNA reads TGCGCCAGCAGCCAAGCGGGGACTAGCGGGAGGCTTCTCAACAATGAGCAGTTCTTC. Residues: CASSQAGTSGRLLNNEQFF.

By share, this clone counts as medium-sized. CDR3 in DNA: TGTGCCAGCAGCCCAACGGTCGGCTCCTACAATGAGCAGTTCTTC. It codes for CASSPTVGSYNEQFF. This chain uses TRBV9 with TRBJ2-1; no definite D call. Germline CDR1 reads SGDLS; CDR2 reads YYNGEE. This CDR3 has 15 residues. The V end lost 4 bases, the J end lost 0 bases, and 11 bases lay between the germline ends.

This clone has only a few counts. The CDR3 here is CASSRSSGTYEQYF. Here the CDR3 DNA reads TGTGCCAGCAGCCGTTCCAGCGGGACCTACGAGCAGTACTTC. V gene TRBV7-2 combines with J gene TRBJ2-7; 7 bases fit TRBD2. Germline CDR1 is SGHTA and CDR2 is FQGNSA. CDR3 length equals 14 residues. Trimming at V came to 5 bases and at J to 2 bases, leaving 6 bases not matched to a gene.

The V call is TRBV7-9, the J call TRBJ2-6; D perhaps matches TRBD2 (5 bases). The V end lost 4 bases, the J end lost 1 base, and 20 bases lay between the germline ends. From germline, CDR1 is SEHNR and CDR2 FQNEAQ (reference sequence). The CDR3 has 19 amino acids. CDR3 region: CASSSLDWWRVSGANVLTF. The CDR3 DNA reads TGTGCCAGCAGCTCCTTAGATTGGTGGCGGGTGTCTGGGGCCAACGTCCTGACTTTC. The whole variable domain, filled in from reference TRBV7-9 and TRBJ2-6, reads DTGVSQNPRHKITKRGQNVTFRCDPISEHNRLYWYRQTLGQGPEFLTYFQNEAQLEKSRLLSDRFSAERPKGSFSTLEIQRTEQGDSAMYLCASSSLDWWRVSGANVLTFGAGSRLTVL.